Detailed here is one TCR beta chain. This entry is derived from a study of cytomegalovirus exposure and HLA in healthy donors. CDR3 size: 14 residues. Trimming shortened V by 2 bases and J by 7 bases, and 14 bases separated the two germline ends. Germline CDR1 reads MNHNY; CDR2 reads SVGAGI (reference sequence). Primers: 60 Vbeta forward and 13 Jbeta reverse. Profiling relied on immunoSEQ multiplex PCR, and the TCRdb table lists in-frame clones only, not all of them. The sample lists 180,000 or so clones, 77% occurring once. The chain carries TRBV6-6 and TRBJ1-1, with a weak D call TRBD1 (5 bases). This TCR was recovered from a man aged 18 to 29 in good health and CMV-seronegative. The sequenced sample was PBMCs. CDR3 in amino acids: CASSYGPGFGEAFF. CDR3 DNA sequence: TGTGCCAGCAGTTACGGCCCAGGGTTTGGTGAAGCTTTCTTT.